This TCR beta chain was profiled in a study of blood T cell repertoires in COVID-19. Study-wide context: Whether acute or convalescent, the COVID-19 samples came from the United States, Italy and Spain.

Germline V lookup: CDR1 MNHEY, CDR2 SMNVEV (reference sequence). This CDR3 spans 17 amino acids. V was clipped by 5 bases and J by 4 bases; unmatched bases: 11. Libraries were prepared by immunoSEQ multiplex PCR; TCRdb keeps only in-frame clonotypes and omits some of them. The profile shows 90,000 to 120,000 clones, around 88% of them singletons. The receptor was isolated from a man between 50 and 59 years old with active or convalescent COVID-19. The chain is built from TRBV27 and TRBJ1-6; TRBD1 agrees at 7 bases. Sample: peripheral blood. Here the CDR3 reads CASSPRPGQTYNSPLHF. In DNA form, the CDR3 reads TGTGCCAGCAGTCCGAGACCGGGACAGACTTATAATTCACCCCTCCACTTT.